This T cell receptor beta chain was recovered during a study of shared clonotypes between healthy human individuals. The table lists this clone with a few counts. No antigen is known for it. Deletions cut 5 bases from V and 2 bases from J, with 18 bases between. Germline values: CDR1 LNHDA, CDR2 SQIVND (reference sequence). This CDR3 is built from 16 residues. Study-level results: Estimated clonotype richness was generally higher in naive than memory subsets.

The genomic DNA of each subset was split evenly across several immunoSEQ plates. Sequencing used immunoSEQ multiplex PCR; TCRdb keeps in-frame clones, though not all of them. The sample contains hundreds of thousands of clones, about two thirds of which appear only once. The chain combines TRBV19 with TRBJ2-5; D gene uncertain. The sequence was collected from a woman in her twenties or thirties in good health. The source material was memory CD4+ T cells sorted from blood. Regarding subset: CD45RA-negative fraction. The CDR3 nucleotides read TGTGCCAGTAGTTTCGGGCTTCTAAGCCAACAAGAGACCCAGTACTTC. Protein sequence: CASSFGLLSQQETQYF.